This T cell receptor (beta chain) was recorded in a study of shared clonotypes between healthy human individuals. There were no recent acute infections or vaccinations among the donors, who were healthy HIV-negative adults. The method was immunoSEQ multiplex PCR; TCRdb's version includes in-frame clones alone and lacks a portion of them. The sample yields approximately 1,000,000 clones, approximately 80% seen once. This clone was recorded at least ten times. The receptor was derived from a man between 18 and 29 years old in good health. Some clones in this sample may be carry-over from other donors' samples. Material for sequencing was memory CD4+ T cells from PBMCs. The sample's subset: CD45RA-negative fraction.

The CDR3 loop reads CASSVGGGAFTQETQYF. CDR3 coding DNA: TGTGCCAGCAGCGTAGGAGGAGGGGCTTTCACCCAAGAGACCCAGTACTTC. The chain couples TRBV9 to TRBJ2-5; the D gene is possibly TRBD2 (6 bases). The germline V and J ends were trimmed by 0 bases and 1 base, with 16 bases remaining between them. This CDR3 is built from 17 residues. Germline lookup yields CDR1 SGDLS and CDR2 YYNGEE.